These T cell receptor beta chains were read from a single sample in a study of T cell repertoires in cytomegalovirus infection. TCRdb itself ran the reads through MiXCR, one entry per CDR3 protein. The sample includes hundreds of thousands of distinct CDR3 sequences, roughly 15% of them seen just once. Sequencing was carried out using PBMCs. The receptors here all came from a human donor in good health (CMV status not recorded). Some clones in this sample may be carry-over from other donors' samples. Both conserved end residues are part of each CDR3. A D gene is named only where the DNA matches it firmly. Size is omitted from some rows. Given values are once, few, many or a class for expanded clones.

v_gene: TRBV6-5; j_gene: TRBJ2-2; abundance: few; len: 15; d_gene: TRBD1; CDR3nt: TGTGCCAGCACCCGACGGGACAGGGGAATCGGGGAGCTGTTTTTT; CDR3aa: CASTRRDRGIGELFF
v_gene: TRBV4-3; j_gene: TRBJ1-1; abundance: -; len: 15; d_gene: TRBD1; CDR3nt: TGCGCCAGCAGCCAAGGACAGGGCTCGCGGACTGAAGCTTTCTTT; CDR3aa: CASSQGQGSRTEAFF
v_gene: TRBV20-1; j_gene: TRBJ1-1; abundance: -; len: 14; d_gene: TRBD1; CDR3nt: TGCAGTGCTAGACCGGGACAGTTGAACACTGAAGCTTTCTTT; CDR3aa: CSARPGQLNTEAFF
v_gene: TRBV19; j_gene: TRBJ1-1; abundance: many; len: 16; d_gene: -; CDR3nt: TGTGCCAGTAGTATAGGTTACGTCGGACGTGGCACTGAAGCTTTCTTT; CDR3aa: CASSIGYVGRGTEAFF
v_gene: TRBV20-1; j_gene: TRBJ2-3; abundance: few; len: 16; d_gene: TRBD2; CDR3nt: TGCAGTGCTAGAAAATCGACTAGCAGAGGCACAGATACGCAGTATTTT; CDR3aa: CSARKSTSRGTDTQYF
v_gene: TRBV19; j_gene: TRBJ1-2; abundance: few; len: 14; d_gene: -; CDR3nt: TGTGCCAGTAGTATTAGGCCGGTGGACTATGGCTACACCTTC; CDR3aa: CASSIRPVDYGYTF
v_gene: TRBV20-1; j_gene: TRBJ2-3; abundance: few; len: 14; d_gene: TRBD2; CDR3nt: TGCAGTGCCAAGCCGGGGGGGGGGCCAGATACGCAGTATTTT; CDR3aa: CSAKPGGGPDTQYF
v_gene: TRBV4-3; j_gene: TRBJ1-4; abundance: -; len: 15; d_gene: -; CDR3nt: TGCGCCAGCAGCCCGGGGGCCGCAACTAATGAAAAACTGTTTTTT; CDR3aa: CASSPGAATNEKLFF
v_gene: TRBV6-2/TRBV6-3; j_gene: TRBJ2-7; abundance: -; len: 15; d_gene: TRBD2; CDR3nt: TGTGCCAGCAGTTACTCGGATAGCGGGGGTGTGGAGCAGTACTTC; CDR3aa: CASSYSDSGGVEQYF
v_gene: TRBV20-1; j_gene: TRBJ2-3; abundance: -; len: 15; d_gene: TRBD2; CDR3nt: TGCAGTGCTACTAGCGGGGGGACAAGCACAGATACGCAGTATTTT; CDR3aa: CSATSGGTSTDTQYF
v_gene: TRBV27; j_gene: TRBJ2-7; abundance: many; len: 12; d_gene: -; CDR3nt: TGTGCCAGCAGCCATAGGAGGGATGAGGTGAACTTC; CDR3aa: CASSHRRDEVNF
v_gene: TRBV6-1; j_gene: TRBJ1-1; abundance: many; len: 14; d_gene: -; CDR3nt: TGTGCCAGCAGTGAAGGGCAGGTGAACACTGAAGCTTTCTTT; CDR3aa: CASSEGQVNTEAFF
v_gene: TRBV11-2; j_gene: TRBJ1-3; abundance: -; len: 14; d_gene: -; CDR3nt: TGTGCCAGCAGCCTACTAACTTCCGGAAACACCATATATTTT; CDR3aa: CASSLLTSGNTIYF
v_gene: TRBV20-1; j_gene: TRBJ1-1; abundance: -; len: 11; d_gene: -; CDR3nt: TGCAGTGCTAGTTCTGAAACTGAAGCTTTCTTT; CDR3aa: CSASSETEAFF
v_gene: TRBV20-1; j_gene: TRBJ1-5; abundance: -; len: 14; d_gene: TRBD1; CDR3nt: TGCAGTGCTAGAAGTGGACAGGGGGCTCAGCCCCAGCATTTT; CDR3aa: CSARSGQGAQPQHF
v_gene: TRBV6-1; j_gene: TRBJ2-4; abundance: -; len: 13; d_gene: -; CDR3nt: TGTGCCAGCAGTGAAGCAGTTATGGGCATTCAGTACTTC; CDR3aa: CASSEAVMGIQYF
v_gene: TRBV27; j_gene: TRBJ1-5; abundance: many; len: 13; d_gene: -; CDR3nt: TGTGCCAGCAGTGTTAATAGCAATCAGCCCCAGCATTTT; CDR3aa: CASSVNSNQPQHF
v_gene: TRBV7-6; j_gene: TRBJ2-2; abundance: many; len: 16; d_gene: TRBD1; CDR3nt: TGTGCCAGCAGCTCGTCAACAGGGGGCTACACCGGGGAGCTGTTTTTT; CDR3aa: CASSSSTGGYTGELFF
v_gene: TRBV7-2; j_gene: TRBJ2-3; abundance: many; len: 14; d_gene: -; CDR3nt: TGTGCCAGCAGCTTCCCACAGGGCTCGGATACGCAGTATTTT; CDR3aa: CASSFPQGSDTQYF
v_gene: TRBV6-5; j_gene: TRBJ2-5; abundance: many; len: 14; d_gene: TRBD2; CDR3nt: TGTGCCAGCAGTTACCGTCTAGCGGAAGAGACCCAGTACTTC; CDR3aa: CASSYRLAEETQYF
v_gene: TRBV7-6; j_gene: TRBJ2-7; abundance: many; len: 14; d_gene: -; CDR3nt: TGTGCCAGCAGCTTATCGGGGTTCCGGTACGAGCAGTACTTC; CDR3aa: CASSLSGFRYEQYF
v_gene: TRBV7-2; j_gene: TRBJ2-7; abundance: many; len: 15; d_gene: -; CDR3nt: TGTGCCAGCAGAACATTGGGCTACGGGGACTACGAGCAGTACTTC; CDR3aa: CASRTLGYGDYEQYF
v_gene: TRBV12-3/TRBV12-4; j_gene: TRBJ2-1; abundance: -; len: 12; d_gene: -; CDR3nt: TGTGCCAGCAGTTTCGAGGGAAATGAGCAGTTCTTC; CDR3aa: CASSFEGNEQFF
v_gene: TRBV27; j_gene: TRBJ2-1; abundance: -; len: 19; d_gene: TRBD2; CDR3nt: TGTGCCAGCAGAAGGAAAGCGGGGGCCCAAACTCGAACCTACAATGAGCAGTTCTTC; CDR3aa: CASRRKAGAQTRTYNEQFF
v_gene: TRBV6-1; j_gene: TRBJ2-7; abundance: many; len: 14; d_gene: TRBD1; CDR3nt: TGTGCCAGCAGTAGGGGACAGCCTACCTACGAGCAGTACTTC; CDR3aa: CASSRGQPTYEQYF
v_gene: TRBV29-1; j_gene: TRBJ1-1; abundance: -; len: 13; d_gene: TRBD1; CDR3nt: TGCAGCGTTGCGGGACAGGGGGGGACTGAAGCTTTCTTT; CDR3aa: CSVAGQGGTEAFF
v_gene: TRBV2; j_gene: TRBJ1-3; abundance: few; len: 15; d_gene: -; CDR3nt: TGTGCCAGTGCCCCGGGACGACTCTCTGGAAACACCATATATTTT; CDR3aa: CASAPGRLSGNTIYF
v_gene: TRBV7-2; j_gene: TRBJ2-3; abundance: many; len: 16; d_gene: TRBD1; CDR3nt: TGTGCCAGCAGCTTTCTTTACGGGACAGACTTAGATACGCAGTATTTT; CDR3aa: CASSFLYGTDLDTQYF
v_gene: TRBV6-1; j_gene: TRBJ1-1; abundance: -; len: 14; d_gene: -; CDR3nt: TGTGCCAGCAGCCTCGAAGAACCGTTCACTGAAGCTTTCTTT; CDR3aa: CASSLEEPFTEAFF
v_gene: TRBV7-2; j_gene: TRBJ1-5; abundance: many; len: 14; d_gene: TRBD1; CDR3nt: TGTGCCAGCAGCGAACAGGGGGCGGCCCAGCCCCAGCATTTT; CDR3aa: CASSEQGAAQPQHF
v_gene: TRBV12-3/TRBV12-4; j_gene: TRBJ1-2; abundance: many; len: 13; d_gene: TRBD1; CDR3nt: TGTGCCAGCAGGGAGACAGGGGCCTATGGCTACACCTTC; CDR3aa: CASRETGAYGYTF
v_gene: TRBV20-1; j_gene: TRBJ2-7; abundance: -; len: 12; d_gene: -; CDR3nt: TGCAGTGCAAAGATCACCGCTTACGAGCAGTACTTC; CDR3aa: CSAKITAYEQYF
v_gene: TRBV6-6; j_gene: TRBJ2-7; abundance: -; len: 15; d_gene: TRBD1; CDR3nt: TGTGCCAGCAGCCGCAGGGGGTCGATCCCCTACGAGCAGTACTTC; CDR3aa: CASSRRGSIPYEQYF
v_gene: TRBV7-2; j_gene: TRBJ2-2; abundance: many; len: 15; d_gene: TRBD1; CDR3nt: TGTGCCAGCAGCTTTTCGCAGGGGGCGACCGGGGAGCTGTTTTTT; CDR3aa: CASSFSQGATGELFF
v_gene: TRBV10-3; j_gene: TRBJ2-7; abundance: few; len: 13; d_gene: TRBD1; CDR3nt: TGTGCCATCAGTGAGGCGACAGGGGACGAGCAGTACTTC; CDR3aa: CAISEATGDEQYF
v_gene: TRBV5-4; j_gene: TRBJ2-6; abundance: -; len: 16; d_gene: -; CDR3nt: TGTGCCAGCAGCTCACGGACCCTTTCTGGGGCCAACGTCCTGACTTTC; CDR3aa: CASSSRTLSGANVLTF
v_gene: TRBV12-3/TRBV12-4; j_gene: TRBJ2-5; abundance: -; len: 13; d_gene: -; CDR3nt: TGTGCCAGCAGGTTAATAGACAAAGAGACCCAGTACTTC; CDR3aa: CASRLIDKETQYF
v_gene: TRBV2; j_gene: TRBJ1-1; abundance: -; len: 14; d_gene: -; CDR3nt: TGTGCCAGCAGTGAACAGGGCCCTACCACTGAAGCTTTCTTT; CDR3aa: CASSEQGPTTEAFF
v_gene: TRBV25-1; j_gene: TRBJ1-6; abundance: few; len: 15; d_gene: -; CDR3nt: TGTGCCAGCAACCTCTCAGGGGCGAAGAATTCACCCCTCCACTTT; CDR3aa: CASNLSGAKNSPLHF
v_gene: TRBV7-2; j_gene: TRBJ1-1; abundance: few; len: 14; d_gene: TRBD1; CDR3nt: TGTGCCAGCAGCCCTCGACAGGGGGCGGGGGAAGCTTTCTTT; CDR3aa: CASSPRQGAGEAFF
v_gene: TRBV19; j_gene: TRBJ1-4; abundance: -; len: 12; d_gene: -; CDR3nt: TGTGCCAGTAGTCAGGTGGATGAAAAACTGTTTTTT; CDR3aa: CASSQVDEKLFF
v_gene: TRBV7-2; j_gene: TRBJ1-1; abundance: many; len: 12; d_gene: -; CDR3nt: TGTGCCAGCAGCTGGTCGCGTTCTGAAGCTTTCTTT; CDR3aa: CASSWSRSEAFF
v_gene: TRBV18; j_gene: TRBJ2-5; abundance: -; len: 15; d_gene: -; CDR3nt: TGTGCCAGCTCACTCACCCCCCCAGGCCAAGAGACCCAGTACTTC; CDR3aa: CASSLTPPGQETQYF